Here is one T cell receptor (beta chain) with its context. No antigen is known for it. Per-base qualities were not stored, and no clone one base away is much larger. This sample is drawn from a study of cytomegalovirus exposure and HLA in healthy donors (dated by TCRdb to 2016 to 2017). The study in broad terms: An earlier analysis of roughly 500 of the donors reported about 260 Gb of sequence data and 117 million unique TCR beta sequences obtained from about 170 million T cells. Rather than drawing on any new phenotypic data, the later analysis identified candidate immune exposures from TCR beta sequences and the way those sequences occurred across donors. Alongside the repertoire data, information on donor age, sex, ethnicity and CMV serostatus was compiled. In addition to the first cohort of around 670 subjects, a separate validation cohort of approximately 110 different subjects was used. Across approximately 420 genotyped donors of the cohort, an average of roughly 230,000 unique TCR beta nucleotide sequences per donor were sequenced, and around 19% of those sequences were non-productive. A later genetic analysis took genome-wide SNP genotypes for about three fifths of the 666 donors and used that subset as a discovery cohort. The study used immunosequencing to profile the T cell repertoires of more than 650 subjects and linked those repertoires to cytomegalovirus serostatus. Typing coverage varied by locus: about 629-630 donors for A, B, C, DRB1 and DQB1; roughly 500 for DQA1; 600 to 610 for DPA1; fewer than 480 for DPB1. Every repertoire in the discovery cohort had been generated on one and the same sequencing platform. High-throughput TCR immunosequencing, statistical association of individual TCRs with disease status, and machine learning were combined to predict cytomegalovirus infection status. Four to six DR-DQ haplotypes were handled as single units for association and clustering, since linkage in the cohort was strong. In a later analysis, previously published TCR beta repertoires from several hundred donors were re-analyzed and high-resolution HLA genotyping was added so that TCR occurrence patterns could be studied. HLA typing covered class I and class II loci at four-digit resolution. Of the roughly 400 genotyped donors, 65% to 90% were placed in the genetic ancestry cluster associated with self-reported Caucasian donors. About 300 gigabases of sequencing data and tens of millions of unique TCR sequences were included in an early release covering 500 to 750 HLA-typed donors. An earlier analysis of a few hundred of the donors applied high-throughput TCR beta sequencing to assess whether each TCR beta V gene segment acted as functional or pseudogenic. The aim of the study was to test whether cataloging public T cell receptors could identify signatures of past pathogen exposure. General findings and caveats noted by the study authors: According to the authors, the approach could potentially be generalized to other disease states and immunological phenotypes. In this cohort, only TCR beta chains were sequenced, and detectable features were limited by the absence of alpha or paired-chain data. The only immune exposure information available for the cohort was CMV serostatus. A later analysis found that most CMV-associated TCR beta chains appeared HLA-restricted, with HLA associations seemingly driven largely by CMV exposure. Assigning TCR associations to individual alleles was difficult when HLA alleles, especially DR and DQ, strongly co-occurred. The 87-base-pair reads could not distinguish some IMGT-functional V segments, including TRBV6-2 and TRBV6-3, so those segments were excluded. Because HLA typing was unavailable for some donors at each locus, only the typed subset was used in association tests. In a later analysis, HLA-associated TCR beta chains were found to be more clonally expanded and to have lower generation probabilities than equally common non-associated chains. A further reported finding was that TCR beta sequences accurately predicted the HLA-A and HLA-B alleles for most subjects in the first cohort. The study gave a list of about 150 TCR beta chains associated with cytomegalovirus. According to a later analysis, parvovirus B19, influenza, CMV and Epstein-Barr virus appeared linked to several top co-occurrence clusters. Three of the identified cytomegalovirus-associated TCR beta chains were confirmed in vitro to be specific for cytomegalovirus antigens. Seventeen rarely observed V segments, including chromosome 9 orphons, were excluded from the earlier analysis of several hundred of the donors because counts were too low. A later genetic analysis reported fewer N-insertions in productive TCRs among donors in an Asian-associated ancestry cluster than the roughly 700-donor mean. A later genetic analysis associated a missense DCLRE1C variant with V-gene and J-gene trimming of TCR beta chains, and an independent cohort replicated the association. Sequencing depth was assumed to be roughly uniform across donors in the presence/absence analyses, though that assumption may not hold. Correlated functional status among segregating V segments might be attributable to linkage disequilibrium, but an unknown experimental factor could not be ruled out. A cluster of highly shared sequence variants was judged likely to be a technical artifact of the sequencing pipeline. Across donors, most TCR sequences were observed very rarely, whereas some public TCRs were present in many individuals. In an earlier analysis of fewer than 750 of the donors, most TCR beta V segments were observed in productive rearrangements about 90% or about 30% of the time, broadly matching IMGT annotations. Specific HLA alleles were associated with 16,951 TCR beta sequences at a false discovery rate of 0.05 in a later analysis. In both the original and validation cohorts, the classifier was reported to diagnose cytomegalovirus status with high specificity and sensitivity. A later analysis found that TCR association rates varied across HLA loci, with DRB1 alleles showing the most associated TCRs and HLA-C alleles the fewest.

Libraries came from the immunoSEQ multiplex PCR assay. For the multiplex PCR, a mixture combining 60 forward primers for TCR Vbeta segments and 13 reverse primers for TCR Jbeta segments was used. A multiplex PCR assay on genomic DNA amplified the CDR3 region of rearranged TCR beta genes. Amplified TCR beta libraries were sequenced as 87-base-pair reads on the Illumina HiSeq System. Processing in the source paper ran as follows. Across the 600 to 700 repertoires, a later analysis counted about 81 million unique TCR beta chains, around 10 million of which were shared by at least two donors. To remove PCR and sequencing errors, raw reads were error-corrected and collapsed into unique sequences using a nearest-neighbor algorithm that merged closely related sequences. CDR3 sequences were aligned to IMGT reference sequences to assign V, D and J gene segments. For a sequence to be retained, a match of at least six nucleotides was required to both a V gene segment and a J gene segment. A rearrangement was called productive if the CDR3 had no stop codons and remained in frame with V and J, and every other rearrangement was called non-productive. CDR3 was defined by IMGT convention, running from the second conserved V-encoded cysteine to the conserved J-encoded phenylalanine. The earlier analysis of some 580 of the donors excluded any sequence lacking an unambiguous match to a single V gene segment. In an earlier analysis of 587 of the donors, V segments were called functional above 56.7% productive rearrangements and were called segregating when the between-donor standard deviation exceeded 5%. To diagnose cytomegalovirus status from the catalog of TCR beta chain sequences, a statistical classification framework was built. A later analysis assigned V and J genes by comparing TCR nucleotide sequences with IMGT/GENE-DB human TR gene sequences. Using the TCRdist pipeline, a later analysis assigned CDR3 sequences along with most-parsimonious VDJ recombination scenarios. In a later analysis, each TCR beta chain was defined by its CDR3 amino acid sequence together with its V-gene family, and reads lacking a unique V-gene family were excluded. To address suspected cross-contamination and a sequencing artifact, a later analysis removed 592 highly shared, low-generation-probability nucleotide sequences. For each public chain, a later analysis derived a clonal expansion index from normalized ranks of inferred template counts within each repertoire. Generation probabilities in a later analysis came from a VDJ recombination model fitted to out-of-frame rearrangements, and those results were checked against IGoR. In a later analysis, TCR-TCR, TCR-HLA and TCR-CMV co-occurrence was scored with hypergeometric tests, and a repertoire-size bias correction was applied to TCR pairs. False discovery rates were estimated in a later analysis by permuting HLA or CMV assignments 20 times. In a later analysis, co-occurring TCRs were grouped with DBSCAN, and TCRdist sequence similarity was added when clustering was performed within HLA-allele-positive subsets. Repertoires with fewer than 30,000 or more than 120,000 public chains, plus five repertoires with anomalous nucleotide sharing, were excluded from co-occurrence clustering. Not all clones reach the TCRdb copy of this immuneACCESS table, which keeps in-frame sequences only. Checked studies attribute under half of the gap to unresolved V genes and leave the rest unexplained. The V and J calls and clone size are taken from that table; D and trimming were inferred from the DNA. The sample table contains roughly 200,000 clones; only one count was recorded for around 89% of them. The top ten constitute about 1% of the sample.

The CDR3, cysteine through phenylalanine, is 15 amino acids long. This entry keeps only the CDR3 DNA: 45 bases, framed from base 1. Trimming accounts for 8 bases at V and 2 bases at J, while the number of junction bases matched to no gene is 5. CDR1 and CDR2 are drawn from the germline V gene: ENHRY, SYGVKD. The cohort was made up of 500 to 800 healthy bone marrow donors. Cohort members were all nominally healthy when sampled, although unrecorded immune exposures were likely present. The donor tested CMV seronegative, placing the donor among the roughly 340 seronegative members of the cohort. Every donor gave a peripheral blood sample, and the peripheral blood mononuclear cells from that sample were used for TCR beta sequencing. Genomic DNA extraction from the blood cell samples was performed with the Qiagen DNeasy Blood Extraction Kit.

Sequencing was done on a sample of PBMCs. This receptor chain uses TRBV10-3 and TRBJ2-2, and 10 bases in between align with TRBD2. The sequence was collected from a woman aged 18-29 years in good health and CMV-seronegative. At the DNA level, the sequence is TGTGCCATCCGGAGGACTAGCGGCAACACCGGGGAGCTGTTTTTT. Translated, it gives CAIRRTSGNTGELFF.